This T cell receptor beta chain was profiled in a study of blood T cells in healthy people across ages. Turning to the study itself: Capturing about one barcoded beta molecule per two T cells was achieved by template switching. Points from the study as a whole: It was found that TCR beta diversity correlated strongly with the percentage of naive T cells. Both higher diversity and more naive CD4+ cells marked long-lived donors when set against aged donors.

In regard to this clonotype: Its antigen is unknown.

Then a second PCR, running about 7 to 11 cycles, was carried out with a sample-barcoded 5' primer and a J-beta primer mix. In TCRdb, the 5' RACE reads were re-called with MiXCR into one record per CDR3 protein. The data contain 1.6 million or so distinct CDR3 sequences, around 35% of them seen just once; the ten biggest clones take up approximately 10%. Per germline, CDR1 ENHRY and CDR2 SYGVKD. This CDR3 has 19 amino acids. V was pared by 2 bases and J by 5 bases, with 17 bases of the junction left unmatched. Those donating, healthy Caucasian individuals from Russia, were aged roughly 6 to 100. The sequence came from a woman aged 25 to 45 in good health. The sequenced material came from blood. The chain uses TRBV10-3 and TRBJ2-3; 9 nucleotides align to TRBD2. The CDR3 here is CAISEPLLRREGFIDTQYF. The CDR3 DNA follows: TGTGCCATCAGTGAGCCCCTATTGAGGCGGGAGGGTTTTATAGATACGCAGTATTTT.